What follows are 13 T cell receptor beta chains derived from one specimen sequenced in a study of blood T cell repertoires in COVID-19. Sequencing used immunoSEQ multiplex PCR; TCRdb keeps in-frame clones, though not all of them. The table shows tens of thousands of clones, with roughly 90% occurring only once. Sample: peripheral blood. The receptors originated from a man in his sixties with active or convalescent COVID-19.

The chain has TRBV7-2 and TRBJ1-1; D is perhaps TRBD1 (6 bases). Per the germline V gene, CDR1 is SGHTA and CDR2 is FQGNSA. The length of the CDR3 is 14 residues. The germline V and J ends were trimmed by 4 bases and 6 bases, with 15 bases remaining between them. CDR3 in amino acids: CASSSRARGAEAFF. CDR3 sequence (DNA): TGTGCCAGCAGCTCCCGGGCCAGGGGAGCTGAAGCTTTCTTT.

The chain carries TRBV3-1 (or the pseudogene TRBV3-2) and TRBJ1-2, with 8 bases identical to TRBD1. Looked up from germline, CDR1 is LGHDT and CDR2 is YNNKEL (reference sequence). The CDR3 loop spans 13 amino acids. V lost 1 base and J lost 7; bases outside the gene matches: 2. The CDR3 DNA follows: TGTGCCAGCAGCCAAGGGACAGGGATTGGCTACACCTTC. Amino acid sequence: CASSQGTGIGYTF.

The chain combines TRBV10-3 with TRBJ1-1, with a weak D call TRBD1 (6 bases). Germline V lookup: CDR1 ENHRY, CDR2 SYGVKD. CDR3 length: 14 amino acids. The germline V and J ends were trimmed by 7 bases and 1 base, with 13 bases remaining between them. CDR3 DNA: TGTGCCATCACCAGGGGAGACCGGAACACTGAAGCTTTCTTT. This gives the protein CAITRGDRNTEAFF.

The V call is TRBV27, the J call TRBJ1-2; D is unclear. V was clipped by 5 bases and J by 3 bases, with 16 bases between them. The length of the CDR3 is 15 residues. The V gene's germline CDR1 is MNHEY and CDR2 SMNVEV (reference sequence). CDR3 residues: CASSPQARAHYGYTF. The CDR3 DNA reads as TGTGCCAGCAGTCCGCAGGCCAGAGCCCACTATGGCTACACCTTC.

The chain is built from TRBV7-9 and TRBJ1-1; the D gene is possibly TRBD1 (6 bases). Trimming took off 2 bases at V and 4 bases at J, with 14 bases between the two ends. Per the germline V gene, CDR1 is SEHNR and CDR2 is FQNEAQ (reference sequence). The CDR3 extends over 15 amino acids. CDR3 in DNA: TGTGCCAGCAGCTTACTTCGGACAGTGACCACTGAAGCTTTCTTT. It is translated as CASSLLRTVTTEAFF.

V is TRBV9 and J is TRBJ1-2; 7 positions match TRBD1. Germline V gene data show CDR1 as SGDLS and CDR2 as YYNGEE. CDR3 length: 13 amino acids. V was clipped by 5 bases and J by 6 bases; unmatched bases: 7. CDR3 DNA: TGTGCCAGCAGGATAACAGGGGAGAATGGCTACACCTTC. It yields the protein CASRITGENGYTF.

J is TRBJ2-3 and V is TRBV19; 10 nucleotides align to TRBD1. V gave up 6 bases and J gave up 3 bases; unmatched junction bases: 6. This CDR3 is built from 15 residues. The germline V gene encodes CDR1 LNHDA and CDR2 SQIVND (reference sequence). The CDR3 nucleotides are TGTGCCAGTAGCCGCCGGGACAGGGGTACAGATACGCAGTATTTT. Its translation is CASSRRDRGTDTQYF.

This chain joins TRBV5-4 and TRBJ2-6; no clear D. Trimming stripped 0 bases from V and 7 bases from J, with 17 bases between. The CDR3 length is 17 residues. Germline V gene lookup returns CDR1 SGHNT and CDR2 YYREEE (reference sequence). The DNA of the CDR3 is TGTGCCAGCAGCTTGGGAGGCCTCGGCCTCAGCGCCAACGTCCTGACTTTC. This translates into CASSLGGLGLSANVLTF.

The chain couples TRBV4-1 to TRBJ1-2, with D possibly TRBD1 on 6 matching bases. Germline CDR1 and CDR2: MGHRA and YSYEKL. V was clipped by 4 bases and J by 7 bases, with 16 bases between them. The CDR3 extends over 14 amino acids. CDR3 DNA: TGCGCCAGCAGCCCCATCGGGGGGGCGGGTGGCTACACCTTC. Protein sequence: CASSPIGGAGGYTF.

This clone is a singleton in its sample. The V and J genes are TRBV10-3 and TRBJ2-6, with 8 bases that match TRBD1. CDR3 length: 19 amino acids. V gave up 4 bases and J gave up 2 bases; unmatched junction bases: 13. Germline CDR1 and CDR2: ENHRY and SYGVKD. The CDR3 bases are TGTGCCATCAGTGTCCTCCCAGGGGGCGGTGGTGCTGGGGCCAACGTCCTGACTTTC. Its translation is CAISVLPGGGGAGANVLTF.

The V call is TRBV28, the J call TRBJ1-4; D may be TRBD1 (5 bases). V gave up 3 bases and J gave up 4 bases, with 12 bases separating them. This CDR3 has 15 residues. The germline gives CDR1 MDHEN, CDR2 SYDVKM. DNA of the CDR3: TGTGCCAGCAGTTTGGGGGGATCTATTAATGAAAAACTGTTTTTT. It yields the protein CASSLGGSINEKLFF.

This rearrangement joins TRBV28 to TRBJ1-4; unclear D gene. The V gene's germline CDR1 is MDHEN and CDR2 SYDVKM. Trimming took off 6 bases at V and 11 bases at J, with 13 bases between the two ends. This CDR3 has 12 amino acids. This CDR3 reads CASRTQGVKLFF. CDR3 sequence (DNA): TGTGCCAGCAGAACACAAGGAGTGAAACTGTTTTTT.

The CDR3 DNA follows: TGTGCCAGCAGTCCCACCGGGAATGAGCAGTTCTTC. This gives the protein CASSPTGNEQFF. The chain couples TRBV6-5 to TRBJ2-1; no definite D call. Germline V lookup: CDR1 MNHEY, CDR2 SVGAGI. CDR3 length: 12 residues. V was trimmed by 5 bases and J by 7 bases, leaving 9 bases between them.